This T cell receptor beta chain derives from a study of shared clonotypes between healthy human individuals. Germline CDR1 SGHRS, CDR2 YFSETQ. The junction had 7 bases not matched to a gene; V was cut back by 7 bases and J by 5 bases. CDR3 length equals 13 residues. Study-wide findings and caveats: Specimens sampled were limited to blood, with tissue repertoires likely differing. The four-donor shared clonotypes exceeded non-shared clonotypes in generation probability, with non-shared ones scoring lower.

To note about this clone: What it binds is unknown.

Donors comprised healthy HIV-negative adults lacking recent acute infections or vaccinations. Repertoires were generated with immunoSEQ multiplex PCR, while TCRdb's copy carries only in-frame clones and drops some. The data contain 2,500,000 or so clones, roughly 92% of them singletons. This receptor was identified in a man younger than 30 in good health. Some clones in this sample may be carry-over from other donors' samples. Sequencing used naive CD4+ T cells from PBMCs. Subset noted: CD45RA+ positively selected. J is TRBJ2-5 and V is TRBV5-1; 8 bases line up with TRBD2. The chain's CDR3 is CASGAGVLETQYF. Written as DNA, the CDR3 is TGCGCCAGCGGAGCGGGAGTTCTGGAGACCCAGTACTTC.